The 6 T cell receptor beta chains reported below all come from one sample, sequenced in a study of T cells in Graves' hyperthyroidism and ophthalmopathy. Amplification of TCR beta CDR3 regions used RNA as the template. Primed by the HTBI set, a first-round RT-PCR was run on the TCR CDR3. In TCRdb, the multiplex PCR reads were re-called with MiXCR into one record per CDR3 protein. The sample includes roughly 100,000 distinct CDR3 sequences, about 51% of them seen just once. The sample comprised blood. Receptors originate from a woman aged 40 to 50 with Graves' hyperthyroidism.

This clonotype showed up just a few times. At one end, the junction sequence differs from germline, possibly due to a read error. This chain uses TRBV6-6 with TRBJ1-6; 7 nucleotides align to TRBD1. Germline loops: CDR1 MNHNY, CDR2 SVGAGI (reference sequence). The CDR3 length is 12 residues. Written as DNA, the CDR3 is TGTGCCAGTAGACAGGGAAATTCACTCCTCCACTTT. Protein sequence: CASRQGNSLLHF.

The chain recombines TRBV11-2 with TRBJ1-5, with D perhaps matching TRBD1 (5 bases). Germline-derived CDR1 and CDR2 are SGHAT and FQNNGV. CDR3 length: 12 residues. V lost 5 bases and J lost 6, with 8 bases in between. Here the CDR3 reads CASSPRGQPQHF. The DNA for the CDR3 is TGTGCCAGCAGCCCGAGGGGTCAGCCCCAGCATTTT. Supplemented by reference TRBV11-2 and TRBJ1-5, the full variable domain reads EAGVAQSPRYKIIEKRQSVAFWCNPISGHATLYWYQQILGQGPKLLIQFQNNGVVDDSQLPKDRFSAERLKGVDSTLKIQPAKLEDSAVYLCASSPRGQPQHFGDGTRLSIL.

This clonotype turned up a few times. Mismatch with germline at one junction end may stem from a read error. The chain links TRBV20-1 to TRBJ2-3; 11 bases align to TRBD2. The CDR3 consists of 12 residues. The germline gives CDR1 DFQATT, CDR2 SNEGSKA (reference sequence). The CDR3 nucleotides are TGCAGTGCCGTACTAGCGGGAGATCCGCAGTATTTT. This encodes CSAVLAGDPQYF.

A remark on this clonotype: Germline and junction disagree at one end, which may indicate a read error. DNA of the CDR3: TGTGCCATCAGTGGCAAGTCAGGGACTTTC. This gives the protein CAISGKSGTF. The V and J genes are TRBV12-3 or TRBV12-4 and TRBJ2-6; D unclear. CDR3 length equals 10 residues.

This clonotype was seen only a few times. V is TRBV12-3 or TRBV12-4 and J is TRBJ2-5, with 8 nucleotides matching TRBD2. Trimming removed 4 bases from V and 7 bases from J; junction bases left unmatched: 5. CDR3 length equals 13 residues. Here the CDR3 reads CASSSVAGRTQYF. The CDR3 DNA reads TGTGCCAGCAGTTCCGTAGCGGGAAGGACCCAGTACTTC.

V gene TRBV25-1 combines with J gene TRBJ1-2, with D possibly being TRBD1 (6 bases). Germline loops: CDR1 MGHDK, CDR2 SYGVNS. The CDR3 contains 15 residues. V was trimmed by 4 bases and J by 8 bases, leaving 20 bases between them. CDR3: CASSGQLGTLEGYTF. For the CDR3, the DNA is TGTGCCAGCAGTGGGCAACTTGGGACACTTGAAGGCTACACCTTC.